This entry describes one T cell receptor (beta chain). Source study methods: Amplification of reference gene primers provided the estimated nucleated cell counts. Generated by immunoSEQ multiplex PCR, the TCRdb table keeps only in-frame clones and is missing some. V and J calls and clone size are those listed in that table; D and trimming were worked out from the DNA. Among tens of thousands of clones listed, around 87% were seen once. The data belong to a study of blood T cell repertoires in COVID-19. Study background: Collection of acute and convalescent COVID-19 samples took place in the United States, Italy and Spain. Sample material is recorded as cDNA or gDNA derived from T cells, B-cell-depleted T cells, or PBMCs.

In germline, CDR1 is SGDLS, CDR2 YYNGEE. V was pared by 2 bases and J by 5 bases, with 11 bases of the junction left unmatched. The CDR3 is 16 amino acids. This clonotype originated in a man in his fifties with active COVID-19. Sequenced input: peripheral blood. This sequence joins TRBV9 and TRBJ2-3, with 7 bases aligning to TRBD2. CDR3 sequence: CASSVRRGELEDTQYF. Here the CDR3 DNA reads TGTGCCAGCAGCGTCCGACGGGGGGAGCTGGAAGATACGCAGTATTTT. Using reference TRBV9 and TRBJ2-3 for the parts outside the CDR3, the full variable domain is DSGVTQTPKHLITATGQRVTLRCSPRSGDLSVYWYQQSLDQGLQFLIQYYNGEERAKGNILERFSAQQFPDLHSELNLSSLELGDSALYFCASSVRRGELEDTQYFGPGTRLTVL.